This TCR beta chain was documented in a study of T-cell reconstitution after alpha-beta-depleted transplantation in children. General study results and limits: TCRbeta diversity was high at day 60 in some patients (a result of surviving recipient T cells and thymic progenitors). In patients about two months after transplant, alpha-beta T cells reportedly arose from several hundred expanded graft clones. T-cell numbers and diversity, one year after transplant, stemmed largely from T cells that were newly produced.

Notes on this clonotype: The antigen is undetermined.

For TCRbeta, the library was prepared with unique molecular identifiers. TCRdb ran MiXCR on the PCR reads and lists one entry per CDR3 protein. The sample has around 580,000 distinct CDR3 sequences, 27% seen once. V gave up 2 bases and J gave up 0 bases, with 9 bases separating them. The CDR3 contains 14 residues. CDR1 and CDR2 from the germline V gene are SGHRS and YFSETQ. This clonotype was obtained from a boy under three years old with Wiskott-Aldrich syndrome, due to receive a stem cell transplant. The sequencing here drew on PBMCs, taken before TCRalphabeta/CD19-depleted stem cell transplant. V and J are TRBV5-1 and TRBJ2-7; D unresolved. The DNA for the CDR3 is TGCGCCAGCAGCTTCTCAGGTCACTCCTACGAGCAGTACTTC. This gives the protein CASSFSGHSYEQYF. The full variable domain, rest sourced from reference TRBV5-1 and TRBJ2-7, is KAGVTQTPRYLIKTRGQQVTLSCSPISGHRSVSWYQQTPGQGLQFLFEYFSETQRNKGNFPGRFSGRQFSNSRSEMNVSTLELGDSALYLCASSFSGHSYEQYFGPGTRLTVT.